Presented here are 15 T cell receptor beta chains from one specimen sequenced in a study of cytomegalovirus exposure and HLA in healthy donors. PCR used 60 Vbeta primers and 13 Jbeta primers. Using immunoSEQ multiplex PCR, the repertoire was profiled, and TCRdb retains in-frame clones only, with some absent. The sample contains tens of thousands of clones, 70% to 85% of which appear only once. What was sequenced was PBMCs. These receptors were collected from a man over 45 in good health and CMV-seronegative.

This clone was observed once. The chain joins TRBV27 to TRBJ2-2; maybe TRBD1 (6 bases). Trimming took 4 bases from V and 5 from J, leaving 17 bases between them. The CDR3 length is 16 residues. CDR1 and CDR2 (germline): MNHEY, SMNVEV (reference sequence). CDR3 sequence reads: CASSYSWTAKTGELFF. CDR3 sequence (DNA): TGTGCCAGCAGTTATTCGTGGACAGCTAAAACCGGGGAGCTGTTTTTT.

This clone was detected only a few times. This chain links TRBV29-1 with TRBJ2-1; D perhaps matches TRBD1 (6 bases). The V gene's germline CDR1 is SQVTM and CDR2 ANQGSEA. The CDR3 runs to 12 residues. Trimming removed 7 bases from V and 7 bases from J, with 14 bases in between. As DNA, the CDR3 is TGCAGCGCCCAGGACAGTTGGAATGAGCAGTTCTTC. The encoded protein is CSAQDSWNEQFF.

J is TRBJ2-3 and V is TRBV7-2; D is perhaps TRBD1 (6 bases). Trimming cost V 4 bases and J 3 bases, with 14 bases left between them. From germline, CDR1 is SGHTA and CDR2 FQGNSA. This CDR3 is 15 amino acids long. CDR3 bases: TGTGCCAGCAGCTCCCGAGGGGGAGTAACAGATACGCAGTATTTT. Translating it yields CASSSRGGVTDTQYF.

This chain links TRBV27 with TRBJ1-5; 7 bases are a match to TRBD1. Germline lookup yields CDR1 MNHEY and CDR2 SMNVEV (reference sequence). The J segment lost 5 bases and the V segment lost 5 bases, leaving 6 bases of the junction unmatched. The CDR3 runs to 14 residues. This chain's CDR3 is CASSPQRGHQPQHF. The CDR3 nucleotides are TGTGCCAGCAGTCCTCAGAGGGGGCATCAGCCCCAGCATTTT.

This chain links TRBV27 with TRBJ2-7; 9 nucleotides agree with TRBD1. The CDR3 is made up of 16 amino acids. Germline values: CDR1 MNHEY, CDR2 SMNVEV (reference sequence). The V gene end was trimmed by 6 bases and the J gene end by 2 bases; junction bases not matched to a gene: 11. The CDR3 nucleotides are TGTGCCAGCAGGGGGATGGGGACAGGGAATCCCTACGAGCAGTACTTC. This codes for CASRGMGTGNPYEQYF.

The sample holds a few counts of this clone. The chain recombines TRBV14 with TRBJ1-2; TRBD1 matches at 7 bases. The V gene end was trimmed by 4 bases and the J gene end by 1 base; junction bases not matched to a gene: 9. Germline CDR1 and CDR2: SGHDN and FVKESK. This CDR3 has 16 residues. The CDR3 region has the DNA TGTGCCAGCAGCCGAGGACAGGCGTCTATTAACTATGGCTACACCTTC. Amino acid sequence: CASSRGQASINYGYTF.

The chain combines TRBV5-4 with TRBJ2-3; D call uncertain. CDR1 is SGHNT and CDR2 is YYREEE in the germline V gene (reference sequence). This CDR3 is 13 amino acids long. With 1 base removed from V and 0 bases from J, the gap between germline ends came to 3 bases. The CDR3 DNA reads as TGTGCCAGCAGCTTGCAGAGCACAGATACGCAGTATTTT. Amino acids: CASSLQSTDTQYF.

The rearrangement joins TRBV19 to TRBJ2-4; 7 nucleotides agree with TRBD1. Germline V gives CDR1 LNHDA, CDR2 SQIVND (reference sequence). Trimming at V came to 4 bases and at J to 13 bases, leaving 7 bases not matched to a gene. CDR3 size: 12 residues. In DNA form, the CDR3 reads TGTGCCAGTAGTAACCGACAGGGTGGCCAGTACTTC. Encoded protein: CASSNRQGGQYF.

This chain uses TRBV5-1 with TRBJ1-2, with D perhaps TRBD1 (5 bases). V was pared by 0 bases and J by 8 bases, with 11 bases between. The germline V gene has CDR1 SGHRS and CDR2 YFSETQ. CDR3 length: 13 residues. The CDR3 loop is CASSLAGRSGYTF. The CDR3 DNA reads TGCGCCAGCAGCTTGGCAGGGAGGTCGGGCTACACCTTC. The variable domain in full, with the rest retrieved from reference TRBV5-1 and TRBJ1-2, is KAGVTQTPRYLIKTRGQQVTLSCSPISGHRSVSWYQQTPGQGLQFLFEYFSETQRNKGNFPGRFSGRQFSNSRSEMNVSTLELGDSALYLCASSLAGRSGYTFGSGTRLTVV.

V is TRBV7-2 and J is TRBJ2-3, with 11 bases identical to TRBD1. The CDR3 is 15 amino acids. V lost 3 bases and J lost 6; bases outside the gene matches: 5. Per germline, CDR1 SGHTA and CDR2 FQGNSA. This CDR3 is CASSFRTGGADTQYF. In nucleotides, the CDR3 is TGTGCCAGCAGCTTTCGGACAGGGGGCGCGGATACGCAGTATTTT.

The V call is TRBV28, the J call TRBJ2-1; TRBD2 matches at 8 bases. V lost 6 bases, J lost 2 bases, and 6 bases stayed unmatched. The CDR3 runs to 15 residues. Per germline, CDR1 MDHEN and CDR2 SYDVKM. Written as DNA, the CDR3 is TGTGCCAGCAGGTACCCGGGAGGGCCCTACAATGAGCAGTTCTTC. This encodes CASRYPGGPYNEQFF. The whole variable domain, filled in from reference TRBV28 and TRBJ2-1, reads DVKVTQSSRYLVKRTGEKVFLECVQDMDHENMFWYRQDPGLGLRLIYFSYDVKMKEKGDIPEGYSVSREKKERFSLILESASTNQTSMYLCASRYPGGPYNEQFFGPGTRLTVL.

Concerning this clone: The same CDR3 also results from other DNA sequences found in this sample. This sequence joins TRBV9 and TRBJ1-2; 7 bases line up with TRBD1. Germline V lookup: CDR1 SGDLS, CDR2 YYNGEE. V shed 0 bases and J 2 bases; nucleotides not matched to a gene: 4. This CDR3 comprises 15 residues. The CDR3 loop reads CASSVAPGQNYGYTF. The DNA for the CDR3 is TGTGCCAGCAGCGTAGCCCCGGGACAGAACTATGGCTACACCTTC.

The chain has TRBV5-5 and TRBJ2-7, with D maybe TRBD1 (5 bases). With 3 bases removed from V and 2 bases from J, the gap between germline ends came to 12 bases. This CDR3 comprises 14 residues. Per germline, CDR1 SGHKS and CDR2 YYEKEE (reference sequence). CDR3 in DNA: TGTGCCAGCAGCTCCTGGGGCAGACCCTACGAGCAGTACTTC. Protein product: CASSSWGRPYEQYF. The full variable domain, completed using reference TRBV5-5 and TRBJ2-7, is DAGVTQSPTHLIKTRGQQVTLRCSPISGHKSVSWYQQVLGQGPQFIFQYYEKEERGRGNFPDRFSARQFPNYSSELNVNALLLGDSALYLCASSSWGRPYEQYFGPGTRLTVT.

V and J are TRBV7-3 and TRBJ2-1; 14 nucleotides line up with TRBD2. Trimming removed 5 bases from V and 9 bases from J; junction bases left unmatched: 9. CDR1 is SGHTA and CDR2 is FQGTGA in the germline V gene. The length of the CDR3 is 16 residues. The DNA of the CDR3 is TGTGCCAGCAGCATACAGGGGACTAGCGGGGGTGGTGAGCAGTTCTTC. Translated, it gives CASSIQGTSGGGEQFF.

With regard to this clone: Different DNA sequences within this sample yield the same CDR3. The chain has TRBV27 and TRBJ1-1; maybe TRBD1 (6 bases). CDR1 and CDR2 from the germline V gene are MNHEY and SMNVEV (reference sequence). The CDR3 has 13 residues. V was trimmed by 10 bases and J by 1 base, leaving 13 bases between them. This chain's CDR3 is CATWTAANTEAFF. DNA for the CDR3: TGTGCCACCTGGACAGCAGCGAACACTGAAGCTTTCTTT.